This TCR beta chain was profiled in a study of identical twins. Healthy Caucasian individuals made up all the donors. Study-level findings and limits: The abundant beta clonotypes from cord blood had fewer insertions, and memory repertoires had none of this. In drawing conclusions, the study used cross-sectional statistical analysis and did not follow the same donors.

This clonotype was observed a few times. Its antigen is not known. Template switching introduced a universal primer site, and the cDNA bore unique molecular identifiers. MiXCR, applied by TCRdb to the 5' RACE reads, yields one record per CDR3 protein. The sample yields about 890,000 distinct CDR3 sequences, around 12% seen once. CDR3 length: 15 residues. J was trimmed by 3 bases and V by 2 bases; bases with no gene match: 3. Germline V gives CDR1 LNHNV, CDR2 YYDKDF (reference sequence). The same data also contributed to another study, on yellow fever vaccine responses in identical twins.

Material: PBMCs. The chain employs TRBV15 and TRBJ2-3, with 9 bases identical to TRBD2. This receptor was taken from a woman under 30 in good health. In DNA form, the CDR3 reads TGTGCCACCAGCAGAATAGCGGGAGTAACAGATACGCAGTATTTT. The encoded protein is CATSRIAGVTDTQYF.